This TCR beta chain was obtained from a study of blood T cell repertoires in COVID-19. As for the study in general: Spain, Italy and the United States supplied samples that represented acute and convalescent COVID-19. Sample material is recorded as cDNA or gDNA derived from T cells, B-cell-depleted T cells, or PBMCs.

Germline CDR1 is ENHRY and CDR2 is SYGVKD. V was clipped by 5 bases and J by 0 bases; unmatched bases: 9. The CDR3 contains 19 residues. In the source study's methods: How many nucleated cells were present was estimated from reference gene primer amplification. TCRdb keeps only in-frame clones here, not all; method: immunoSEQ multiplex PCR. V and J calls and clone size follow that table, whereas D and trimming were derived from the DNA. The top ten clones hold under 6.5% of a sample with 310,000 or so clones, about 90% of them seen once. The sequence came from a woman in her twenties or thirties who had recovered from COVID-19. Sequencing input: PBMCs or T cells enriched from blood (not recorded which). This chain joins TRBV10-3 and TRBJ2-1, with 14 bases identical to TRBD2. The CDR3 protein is CAISWPGLAGDSSYNEQFF. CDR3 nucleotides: TGTGCCATCAGTTGGCCGGGACTAGCGGGGGATAGCTCCTACAATGAGCAGTTCTTC.